A selection of T cell receptor beta chains follows, all from one sample in a study of shared clonotypes between healthy human individuals. Libraries were prepared by immunoSEQ multiplex PCR; TCRdb keeps only in-frame clonotypes and omits some of them. Of hundreds of thousands of clones detected, approximately 96% appear once; the ten largest clones hold around 0.1%. Source material: naive CD8+ T cells sorted from blood. The receptors stem from a young woman in good health. Both conserved end residues are part of each CDR3. Fields, in order: J gene, clone size, D gene, V gene, CDR3 protein, CDR3 DNA. A D gene is named only where the DNA matches it firmly. The size of a clone is reported for some rows only, either as once, few or many, or as a class for expanded clones.

J gene: TRBJ2-1
clone size: NA
D gene: NA
V gene: TRBV19
CDR3 protein: CASSRAGLNNEQFF
CDR3 DNA: TGTGCCAGTAGTAGGGCAGGCCTGAACAATGAGCAGTTCTTC

J gene: TRBJ2-7
clone size: NA
D gene: NA
V gene: TRBV28
CDR3 protein: CASSSGVPNPYEQYF
CDR3 DNA: TGTGCCAGCAGTTCTGGCGTTCCAAATCCCTACGAGCAGTACTTC

J gene: TRBJ2-7
clone size: NA
D gene: NA
V gene: TRBV5-1
CDR3 protein: CASKGEGSYEQYF
CDR3 DNA: TGCGCCAGCAAGGGGGAAGGGTCCTACGAGCAGTACTTC

J gene: TRBJ2-7
clone size: NA
D gene: NA
V gene: TRBV27
CDR3 protein: CASSLKGEGNSYEQYF
CDR3 DNA: TGTGCCAGCAGTTTAAAGGGGGAGGGGAACTCCTACGAGCAGTACTTC

J gene: TRBJ2-7
clone size: NA
D gene: NA
V gene: TRBV25-1
CDR3 protein: CASSEERAGTSYEQYF
CDR3 DNA: TGTGCCAGCAGTGAAGAAAGGGCGGGAACCTCCTACGAGCAGTACTTC

J gene: TRBJ2-3
clone size: NA
D gene: TRBD2
V gene: TRBV28
CDR3 protein: CASSSPLQRELADTQYF
CDR3 DNA: TGTGCCAGCAGTTCCCCCCTACAGCGGGAGTTGGCAGATACGCAGTATTTT

J gene: TRBJ2-2
clone size: NA
D gene: TRBD2
V gene: TRBV28
CDR3 protein: CASSPPVGRENTGELFF
CDR3 DNA: TGTGCCAGCAGTCCCCCCGTAGGGAGGGAGAACACCGGGGAGCTGTTTTTT

J gene: TRBJ2-1
clone size: NA
D gene: NA
V gene: TRBV4-1
CDR3 protein: CASSQGLSSYNEQFF
CDR3 DNA: TGCGCCAGCAGCCAAGGTCTGAGCTCCTACAATGAGCAGTTCTTC

J gene: TRBJ2-7
clone size: NA
D gene: TRBD2
V gene: TRBV27
CDR3 protein: CASSSQLAELTYEQYF
CDR3 DNA: TGTGCCAGCAGTTCCCAGCTAGCGGAGCTAACCTACGAGCAGTACTTC

J gene: TRBJ1-1
clone size: NA
D gene: TRBD1
V gene: TRBV5-4
CDR3 protein: CASSLGPGQGADTEAFF
CDR3 DNA: TGTGCCAGCAGCTTGGGCCCGGGACAGGGGGCGGACACTGAAGCTTTCTTT

J gene: TRBJ2-7
clone size: NA
D gene: NA
V gene: TRBV7-3
CDR3 protein: CASSLALVPGDVSYEQYF
CDR3 DNA: TGTGCCAGCAGCTTAGCTTTGGTTCCCGGGGACGTCTCCTACGAGCAGTACTTC

J gene: TRBJ2-3
clone size: NA
D gene: NA
V gene: TRBV6-1
CDR3 protein: CASSELDGGTDTQYF
CDR3 DNA: TGTGCCAGCAGTGAATTGGACGGCGGCACAGATACGCAGTATTTT

J gene: TRBJ1-4
clone size: NA
D gene: NA
V gene: TRBV7-2
CDR3 protein: CASSLTGGFLAINEKLFF
CDR3 DNA: TGTGCCAGCAGCTTGACAGGAGGCTTCCTTGCGATTAATGAAAAACTGTTTTTT

J gene: TRBJ2-2
clone size: NA
D gene: TRBD2
V gene: TRBV9
CDR3 protein: CASSVAPSGDGELFF
CDR3 DNA: TGTGCCAGCAGCGTAGCGCCTAGCGGGGACGGGGAGCTGTTTTTT

J gene: TRBJ1-2
clone size: NA
D gene: NA
V gene: TRBV28
CDR3 protein: CASSLGRNGYTF
CDR3 DNA: TGTGCCAGCAGTCTGGGGAGGAATGGCTACACCTTC

J gene: TRBJ1-5
clone size: NA
D gene: NA
V gene: TRBV27
CDR3 protein: CASSSSRGDSNQPQHF
CDR3 DNA: TGTGCCAGCAGCTCCTCACGTGGGGATAGCAATCAGCCCCAGCATTTT

J gene: TRBJ2-1
clone size: NA
D gene: TRBD2
V gene: TRBV2
CDR3 protein: CASNTAVGFGGGVNEQFF
CDR3 DNA: TGTGCCAGCAATACAGCCGTCGGGTTTGGCGGGGGGGTCAATGAGCAGTTCTTC

J gene: TRBJ2-7
clone size: NA
D gene: NA
V gene: TRBV7-9
CDR3 protein: CASSTTHGEGSYEQYF
CDR3 DNA: TGTGCCAGCAGCACGACCCATGGGGAAGGCTCCTACGAGCAGTACTTC

J gene: TRBJ1-1
clone size: NA
D gene: NA
V gene: TRBV5-6
CDR3 protein: CASSFLSRDMGTEAFF
CDR3 DNA: TGTGCCAGCAGCTTTCTTTCTCGGGATATGGGCACTGAAGCTTTCTTT

J gene: TRBJ2-7
clone size: NA
D gene: NA
V gene: TRBV5-1
CDR3 protein: CASSLVLDRSYEQYF
CDR3 DNA: TGCGCCAGCAGCTTGGTCCTGGACCGTTCCTACGAGCAGTACTTC

J gene: TRBJ1-1
clone size: NA
D gene: TRBD1
V gene: TRBV28
CDR3 protein: CACDRGRGTEAFF
CDR3 DNA: TGTGCCTGCGACAGGGGGCGTGGAACTGAAGCTTTCTTT

J gene: TRBJ2-7
clone size: NA
D gene: NA
V gene: TRBV5-1
CDR3 protein: CASSLGFPYEQYF
CDR3 DNA: TGCGCCAGCAGCTTGGGTTTCCCCTACGAGCAGTACTTC

J gene: TRBJ2-7
clone size: NA
D gene: TRBD2
V gene: TRBV28
CDR3 protein: CASTLYREVPLEQYF
CDR3 DNA: TGTGCCAGCACCCTCTACCGGGAGGTTCCTCTGGAGCAGTACTTC

J gene: TRBJ2-1
clone size: NA
D gene: NA
V gene: TRBV7-9
CDR3 protein: CASSLTSLATYNEQFF
CDR3 DNA: TGTGCCAGCAGCTTAACATCACTAGCTACCTACAATGAGCAGTTCTTC

J gene: TRBJ2-1
clone size: NA
D gene: TRBD2
V gene: TRBV7-7
CDR3 protein: CASRPTSSSGKDNEQFF
CDR3 DNA: TGTGCCAGCAGACCCACCTCCTCTAGCGGGAAAGACAATGAGCAGTTCTTC

J gene: TRBJ2-7
clone size: NA
D gene: TRBD1
V gene: TRBV13
CDR3 protein: CASSIGTDYEQYF
CDR3 DNA: TGTGCCAGCAGCATCGGGACAGACTACGAGCAGTACTTC

J gene: TRBJ1-5
clone size: NA
D gene: NA
V gene: TRBV7-9
CDR3 protein: CASSMDRQPQHF
CDR3 DNA: TGTGCCAGCAGCATGGACAGACAGCCCCAGCATTTT

J gene: TRBJ2-7
clone size: NA
D gene: TRBD1
V gene: TRBV7-6
CDR3 protein: CASSPGTGSEQYF
CDR3 DNA: TGTGCCAGCAGCCCGGGGACAGGGAGCGAGCAGTACTTC

J gene: TRBJ1-5
clone size: NA
D gene: NA
V gene: TRBV19
CDR3 protein: CASSKGPDQPQHF
CDR3 DNA: TGTGCCAGTAGTAAGGGGCCGGATCAGCCCCAGCATTTT

J gene: TRBJ1-2
clone size: NA
D gene: NA
V gene: TRBV30
CDR3 protein: CAWSVMTANYGYTF
CDR3 DNA: TGTGCCTGGAGTGTAATGACCGCTAACTATGGCTACACCTTC

J gene: TRBJ1-2
clone size: once
D gene: NA
V gene: TRBV9
CDR3 protein: CASSENRQATNYGYTF
CDR3 DNA: TGTGCCAGCAGCGAGAATCGACAGGCGACTAACTATGGCTACACCTTC

J gene: TRBJ2-1
clone size: once
D gene: TRBD2
V gene: TRBV29-1
CDR3 protein: CSVERYGSGGYNEQFF
CDR3 DNA: TGCAGCGTTGAACGGTATGGTAGCGGGGGATACAATGAGCAGTTCTTC

J gene: TRBJ1-2
clone size: NA
D gene: NA
V gene: TRBV19
CDR3 protein: CASLQGGNYGYTF
CDR3 DNA: TGTGCCAGTCTGCAGGGCGGTAACTATGGCTACACCTTC

J gene: TRBJ1-5
clone size: NA
D gene: TRBD1
V gene: TRBV19
CDR3 protein: CASTLSPEGTVGNQPQHF
CDR3 DNA: TGTGCCAGTACCTTATCACCCGAAGGGACAGTGGGCAATCAGCCCCAGCATTTT

J gene: TRBJ2-2
clone size: NA
D gene: NA
V gene: TRBV28
CDR3 protein: CASSYGAEGGTGELFF
CDR3 DNA: TGTGCCAGCAGTTATGGGGCCGAGGGAGGCACCGGGGAGCTGTTTTTT

J gene: TRBJ2-5
clone size: NA
D gene: NA
V gene: TRBV13
CDR3 protein: CASSLEGAYQETQYF
CDR3 DNA: TGTGCCAGCAGCTTGGAGGGGGCGTACCAAGAGACCCAGTACTTC

J gene: TRBJ2-7
clone size: NA
D gene: NA
V gene: TRBV28
CDR3 protein: CASSLARLSEQYF
CDR3 DNA: TGTGCCAGCAGTTTAGCCCGGTTGTCCGAGCAGTACTTC

J gene: TRBJ2-7
clone size: NA
D gene: NA
V gene: TRBV29-1
CDR3 protein: CSVEGGTGYEQYF
CDR3 DNA: TGCAGCGTTGAGGGGGGGACAGGCTACGAGCAGTACTTC

J gene: TRBJ2-7
clone size: once
D gene: NA
V gene: TRBV29-1
CDR3 protein: CSVFRDGTYEQYF
CDR3 DNA: TGCAGCGTTTTCCGGGATGGGACCTACGAGCAGTACTTC

J gene: TRBJ1-5
clone size: NA
D gene: TRBD1
V gene: TRBV2
CDR3 protein: CASSEFKTDRVNQPQHF
CDR3 DNA: TGTGCCAGCAGTGAATTCAAAACGGACAGGGTAAATCAGCCCCAGCATTTT

J gene: TRBJ1-4
clone size: NA
D gene: NA
V gene: TRBV5-4
CDR3 protein: CASTGEANEKLFF
CDR3 DNA: TGTGCCAGCACAGGGGAGGCTAATGAAAAACTGTTTTTT